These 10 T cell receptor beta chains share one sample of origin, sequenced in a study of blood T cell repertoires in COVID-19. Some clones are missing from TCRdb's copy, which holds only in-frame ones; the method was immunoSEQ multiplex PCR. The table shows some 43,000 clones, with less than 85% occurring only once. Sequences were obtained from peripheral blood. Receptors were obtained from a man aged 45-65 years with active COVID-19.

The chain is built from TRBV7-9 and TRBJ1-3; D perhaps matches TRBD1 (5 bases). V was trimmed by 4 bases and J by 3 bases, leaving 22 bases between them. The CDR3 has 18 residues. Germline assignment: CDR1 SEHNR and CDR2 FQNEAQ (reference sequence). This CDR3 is CASSSPRSGGLGGNTIYF. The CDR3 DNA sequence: TGTGCCAGCAGCTCCCCCCGGAGTGGGGGGTTAGGTGGAAACACCATATATTTT.

The CDR3 coding sequence is TGTGCCAGCAGCCGCTTTACAGGGGGCAACACTGAAGCTTTCTTT. Its protein is CASSRFTGGNTEAFF. The chain couples TRBV4-2 to TRBJ1-1; 9 positions agree with TRBD1. The V gene end was trimmed by 4 bases and the J gene end by 2 bases; junction bases not matched to a gene: 5. This CDR3 is built from 15 residues. The germline CDR1 and CDR2 sequences are LGHNA and YNFKEQ.

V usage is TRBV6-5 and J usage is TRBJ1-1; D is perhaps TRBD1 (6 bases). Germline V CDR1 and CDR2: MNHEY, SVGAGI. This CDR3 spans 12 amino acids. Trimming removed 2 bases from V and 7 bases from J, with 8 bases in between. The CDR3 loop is CASSYQTGEAFF. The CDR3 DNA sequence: TGTGCCAGCAGTTACCAGACAGGTGAAGCTTTCTTT.

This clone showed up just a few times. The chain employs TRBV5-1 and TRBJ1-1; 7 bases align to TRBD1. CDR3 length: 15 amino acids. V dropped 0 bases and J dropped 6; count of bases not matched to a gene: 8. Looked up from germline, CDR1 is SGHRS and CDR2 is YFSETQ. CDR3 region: CASSLAPLTGSEAFF. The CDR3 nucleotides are TGCGCCAGCAGCTTGGCCCCATTGACAGGGTCTGAAGCTTTCTTT.

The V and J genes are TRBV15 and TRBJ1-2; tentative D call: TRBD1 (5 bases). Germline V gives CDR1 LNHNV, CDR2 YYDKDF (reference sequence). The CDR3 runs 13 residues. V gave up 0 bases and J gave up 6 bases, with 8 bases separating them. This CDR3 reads CATSRDQGDGYTF. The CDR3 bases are TGTGCCACCAGCAGAGATCAGGGCGATGGCTACACCTTC.

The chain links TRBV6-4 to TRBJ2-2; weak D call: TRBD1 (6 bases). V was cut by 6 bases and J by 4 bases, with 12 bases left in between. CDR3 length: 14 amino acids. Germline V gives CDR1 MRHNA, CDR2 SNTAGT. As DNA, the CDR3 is TGTGCCAGCAGAGCCGACAGGACCACCGGGGAGCTGTTTTTT. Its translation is CASRADRTTGELFF.

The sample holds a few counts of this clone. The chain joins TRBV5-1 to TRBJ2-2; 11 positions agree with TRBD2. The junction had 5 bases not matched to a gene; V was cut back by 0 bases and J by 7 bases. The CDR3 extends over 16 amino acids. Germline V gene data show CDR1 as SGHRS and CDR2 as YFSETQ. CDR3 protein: CASSLGTSGGYGELFF. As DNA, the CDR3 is TGCGCCAGCAGCTTGGGAACTAGCGGGGGTTACGGGGAGCTGTTTTTT. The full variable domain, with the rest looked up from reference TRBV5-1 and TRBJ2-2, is KAGVTQTPRYLIKTRGQQVTLSCSPISGHRSVSWYQQTPGQGLQFLFEYFSETQRNKGNFPGRFSGRQFSNSRSEMNVSTLELGDSALYLCASSLGTSGGYGELFFGEGSRLTVL.

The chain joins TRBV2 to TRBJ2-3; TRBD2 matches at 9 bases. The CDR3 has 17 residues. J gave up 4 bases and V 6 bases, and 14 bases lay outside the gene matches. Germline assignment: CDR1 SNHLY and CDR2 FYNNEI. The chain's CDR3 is CASRKSRTSGGSDTQYF. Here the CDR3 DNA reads TGTGCCAGCAGGAAATCTAGGACGAGCGGGGGGTCAGATACGCAGTATTTT.

Here the CDR3 DNA reads TGCGCCAGCAGCCACAACAGGGAGACTGAAGCTTTCTTT. Translated, it gives CASSHNRETEAFF. The chain has TRBV4-3 and TRBJ1-1; D is perhaps TRBD1 (6 bases). The CDR3 runs 13 residues. CDR1 and CDR2 (germline): LGHNA, YSLEER. Trimming cost V 3 bases and J 5 bases, with 10 bases left between them.

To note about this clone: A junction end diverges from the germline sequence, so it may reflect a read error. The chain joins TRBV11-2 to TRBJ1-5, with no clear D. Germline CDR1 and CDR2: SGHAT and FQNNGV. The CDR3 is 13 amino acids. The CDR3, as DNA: TGTGCCAGCAGCCTAGACAAATATCAGCCCCAGCATTTT. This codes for CASSLDKYQPQHF.